This T cell receptor beta chain was sequenced for a study of CD8+CD57+ T cells in acquired aplastic anemia. Genomic DNA served as template for TCR beta VDJ and CDR3 profiling. TCRdb itself ran the reads through MiXCR, one entry per CDR3 protein. The sample lists approximately 160,000 distinct CDR3 sequences; approximately 40% were seen once. V gave up 2 bases and J gave up 6 bases; unmatched junction bases: 3. CDR3 length: 13 residues. In germline, CDR1 is SGDLS, CDR2 YYNGEE. The J gene is TRBJ1-1, the V gene TRBV9, with 8 bases fitting TRBD1. The clonotype originates from a human donor in good health. Sequenced: sorted CD4+, CD8+, or CD8+CD57+ T cells (not recorded which) from PBMCs. The CDR3 DNA reads TGTGCCAGCAGCGTTACAGGGGGGGCTGAAGCTTTCTTT. It translates to CASSVTGGAEAFF.